This entry lists 8 T cell receptor beta chains sequenced from one sample in a study of a mutant IDH1 vaccine in newly diagnosed glioma. Measured with immunoSEQ multiplex PCR; TCRdb has only the in-frame clones, and not every one. The sample carries more than 9,500 clones, around 90% recorded once. Time point indicated: week 5, during vaccination. The study gave 300 ug of mutant IDH1 20-mer peptide per vaccine dose, with topical imiquimod. For these receptors, no antigen is known. Sequencing used PBMCs, obtained from a glioma patient whose treatment included an IDH1 peptide vaccine. The origin of the receptors is a woman aged 40 to 55 with glioma. Some clones in this sample may be carry-over from other donors' samples.

The CDR3 is CASALAGVPGELFF. The CDR3 DNA follows: TGTGCCAGCGCTCTAGCGGGAGTCCCCGGGGAGCTGTTTTTT. The V gene is TRBV27, the J gene TRBJ2-2, with 10 bases fitting TRBD2. The germline CDR1 and CDR2 sequences are MNHEY and SMNVEV (reference sequence). J gave up 6 bases and V 8 bases, and 6 bases lay outside the gene matches. The CDR3 length is 14 residues.

This chain connects TRBV19 to TRBJ1-1; TRBD1 agrees at 8 bases. Germline CDR1 is LNHDA and CDR2 is SQIVND (reference sequence). This CDR3 region has 13 residues. V trimming: 7 bases; J trimming: 10 bases; junction bases outside the gene matches: 11. The DNA for the CDR3 is TGTGCCAGTACCCTGGACAGGGCGATTGGAGCTTTCTTT. Translation gives CASTLDRAIGAFF.

This chain links TRBV9 with TRBJ1-4, with D possibly being TRBD1 (5 bases). V was clipped by 0 bases and J by 7 bases, with 13 bases between them. The CDR3 runs 15 residues. Germline V gives CDR1 SGDLS, CDR2 YYNGEE. Written as DNA, the CDR3 is TGTGCCAGCAGCGTAGAGGGCAGGGAGGGTGAAAAACTGTTTTTT. Translated, it gives CASSVEGREGEKLFF.

CDR3: CASSWGTLDYGYTF. The CDR3 region has the DNA TGCGCCAGCAGCTGGGGGACCTTGGACTATGGCTACACCTTC. The V call is TRBV5-1, the J call TRBJ1-2; possible D gene TRBD1, 5 bases. The germline V and J ends were trimmed by 3 bases and 3 bases, with 12 bases remaining between them. The CDR3 has 14 amino acids. Looked up from germline, CDR1 is SGHRS and CDR2 is YFSETQ.

The rearrangement uses TRBV29-1 and TRBJ1-4; 8 bases fit TRBD1. With 4 bases clipped from V and 8 bases from J, the junction kept 6 bases outside the gene matches. In germline, CDR1 is SQVTM, CDR2 ANQGSEA. This CDR3 spans 13 amino acids. DNA for the CDR3: TGCAGCGTTGGGACAGGGCAGCGAGAAAAACTGTTTTTT. Translated, it gives CSVGTGQREKLFF.

The CDR3 loop reads CSVGTVNFNYGYTF. The DNA for the CDR3 is TGCAGCGTTGGGACAGTTAACTTTAACTATGGCTACACCTTC. The V and J genes are TRBV29-1 and TRBJ1-2; D perhaps matches TRBD1 (6 bases). V lost 4 bases and J 1 base, leaving 13 bases between the germline ends. CDR1 is SQVTM, CDR2 ANQGSEA, per germline. This CDR3 has 14 residues. Full variable domain (outside the CDR3, taken from reference TRBV29-1 and TRBJ1-2): SAVISQKPSRDICQRGTSLTIQCQVDSQVTMMFWYRQQPGQSLTLIATANQGSEATYESGFVIDKFPISRPNLTFSTLTVSNMSPEDSSIYLCSVGTVNFNYGYTFGSGTRLTVV.

The chain carries TRBV7-9 and TRBJ2-7; D is possibly TRBD1 (6 bases). This CDR3 is built from 16 residues. Germline V gene sequence: CDR1 SEHNR, CDR2 FQNEAQ (reference sequence). V shed 5 bases and J shed 2 bases, with 19 bases lying between them. The CDR3 loop reads CASSAAAGTYPYEQYF. CDR3 coding DNA: TGTGCCAGCAGCGCAGCAGCCGGGACATACCCCTACGAGCAGTACTTC.

A few counts support this clone. V and J are TRBV4-1 and TRBJ1-1, with D possibly being TRBD1 (5 bases). Germline CDR1 is MGHRA and CDR2 is YSYEKL. V lost 1 base and J lost 5, with 8 bases in between. The CDR3 consists of 13 residues. The CDR3, as DNA: TGCGCCAGCAGCCAAGGGGGGACGACTGAAGCTTTCTTT. It encodes CASSQGGTTEAFF.